This TCR beta chain was obtained from a study of OX40 agonist ivuxolimab in advanced cancers. Study details: The group had a mean age of around 60 years, ranged from about 20 to 85, and was roughly 80% male.

The ends were cut back, 3 bases at V and 1 base at J, with 21 bases in the middle. The CDR3 runs to 18 residues. Germline CDR1 and CDR2: LNHDA and SQIVND (reference sequence). If patients had autoimmune disease history or systemic immunosuppression, they were excluded. Study observations and caveats: Near-lowest levels of clonal expansion characterized partial responders at 0.1-3.0 mg/kg.

Comments on this clone: Antigen specificity is unknown.

Libraries were prepared by immunoSEQ multiplex PCR; TCRdb keeps only in-frame clonotypes and omits some of them. The sample yields roughly 90,000 clones, about 85% seen once. Specimen: CD4+ or CD8+ T cells sorted from blood, collected in a trial of the OX40 agonist ivuxolimab. The TCR was taken from an adult with an advanced solid tumor such as melanoma, head and neck, liver or kidney cancer. The chain couples TRBV19 to TRBJ1-1, with a possible D match to TRBD1 (6 bases). CDR3 bases: TGTGCCAGTAGTATGACGCGCCGGGGCCCAGGGGCGAACACTGAAGCTTTCTTT. The encoded protein is CASSMTRRGPGANTEAFF.